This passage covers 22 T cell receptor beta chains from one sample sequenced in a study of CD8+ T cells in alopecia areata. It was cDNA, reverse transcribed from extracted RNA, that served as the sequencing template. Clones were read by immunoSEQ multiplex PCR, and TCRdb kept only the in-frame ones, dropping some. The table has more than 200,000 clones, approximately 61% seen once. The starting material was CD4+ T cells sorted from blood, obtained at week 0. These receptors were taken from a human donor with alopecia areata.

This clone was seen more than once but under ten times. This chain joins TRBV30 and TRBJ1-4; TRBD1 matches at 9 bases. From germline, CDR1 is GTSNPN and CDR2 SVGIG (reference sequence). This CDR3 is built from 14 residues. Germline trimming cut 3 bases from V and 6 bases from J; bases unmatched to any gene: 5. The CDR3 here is CAWSAGTGYEKLFF. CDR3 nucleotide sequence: TGTGCCTGGAGCGCCGGGACAGGGTATGAAAAACTGTTTTTT. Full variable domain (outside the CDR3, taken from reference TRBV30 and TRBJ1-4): SQTIHQWPATLVQPVGSPLSLECTVEGTSNPNLYWYRQAAGRGLQLLFYSVGIGQISSEVPQNLSASRPQDRQFILSSKKLLLSDSGFYLCAWSAGTGYEKLFFGSGTQLSVL.

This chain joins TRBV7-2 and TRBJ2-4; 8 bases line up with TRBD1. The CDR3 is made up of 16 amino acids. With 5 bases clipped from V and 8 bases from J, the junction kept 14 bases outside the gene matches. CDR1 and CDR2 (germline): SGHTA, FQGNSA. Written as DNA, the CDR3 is TGTGCCAGCAGCCCAATTGGACAGGGATTCGTGGACATTCAGTACTTC. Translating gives CASSPIGQGFVDIQYF.

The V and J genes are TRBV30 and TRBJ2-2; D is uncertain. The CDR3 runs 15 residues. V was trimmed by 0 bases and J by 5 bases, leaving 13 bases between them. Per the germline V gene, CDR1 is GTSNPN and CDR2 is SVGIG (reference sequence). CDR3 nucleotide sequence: TGTGCCTGGAGTGTGGGCAGAGTCGGGACCGGGGAGCTGTTTTTT. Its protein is CAWSVGRVGTGELFF.

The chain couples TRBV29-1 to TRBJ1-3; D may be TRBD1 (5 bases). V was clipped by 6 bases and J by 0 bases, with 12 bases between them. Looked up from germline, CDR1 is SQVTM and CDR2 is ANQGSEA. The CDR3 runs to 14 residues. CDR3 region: CSVLGTSSGNTIYF. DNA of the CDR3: TGCAGCGTGCTTGGGACCAGCTCTGGAAACACCATATATTTT.

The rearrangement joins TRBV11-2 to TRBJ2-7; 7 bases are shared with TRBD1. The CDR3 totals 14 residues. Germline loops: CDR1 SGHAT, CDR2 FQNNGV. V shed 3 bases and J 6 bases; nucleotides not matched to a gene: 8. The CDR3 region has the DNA TGTGCCAGCAGCTTTGAAGGGGGCCTCACCGAGCAGTACTTC. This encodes CASSFEGGLTEQYF.

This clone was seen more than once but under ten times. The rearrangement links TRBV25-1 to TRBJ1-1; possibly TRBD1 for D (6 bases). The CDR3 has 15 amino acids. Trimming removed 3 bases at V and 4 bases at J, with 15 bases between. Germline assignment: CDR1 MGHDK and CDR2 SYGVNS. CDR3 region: CASSEGGRGLTEAFF. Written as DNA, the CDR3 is TGTGCCAGCAGTGAGGGAGGCAGGGGTCTCACTGAAGCTTTCTTT.

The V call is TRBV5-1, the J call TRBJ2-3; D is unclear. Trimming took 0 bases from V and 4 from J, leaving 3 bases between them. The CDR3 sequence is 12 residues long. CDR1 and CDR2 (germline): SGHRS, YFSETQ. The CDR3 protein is CASSLVADTQYF. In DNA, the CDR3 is TGCGCCAGCAGCTTGGTTGCAGATACGCAGTATTTT.

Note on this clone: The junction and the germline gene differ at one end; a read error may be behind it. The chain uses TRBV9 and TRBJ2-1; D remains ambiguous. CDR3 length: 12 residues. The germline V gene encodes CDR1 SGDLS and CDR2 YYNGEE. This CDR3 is CASSAYYNEQFF. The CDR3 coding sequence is TGTGCCAGCAGCGCATACTACAATGAACAGTTCTTC.

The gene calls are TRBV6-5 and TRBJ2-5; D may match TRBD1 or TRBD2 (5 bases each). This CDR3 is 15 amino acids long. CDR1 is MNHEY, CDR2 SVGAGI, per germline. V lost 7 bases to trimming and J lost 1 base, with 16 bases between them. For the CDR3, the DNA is TGTGCCAGCAAGGCCGGGGCCGGACGCCAAGAGACCCAGTACTTC. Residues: CASKAGAGRQETQYF.

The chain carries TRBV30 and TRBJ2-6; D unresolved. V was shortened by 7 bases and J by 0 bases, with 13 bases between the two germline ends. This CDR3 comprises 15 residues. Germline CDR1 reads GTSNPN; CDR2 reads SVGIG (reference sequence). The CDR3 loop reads CALRWGNSGANVLTF. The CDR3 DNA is TGTGCCTTAAGGTGGGGTAACTCTGGGGCCAACGTCCTGACTTTC. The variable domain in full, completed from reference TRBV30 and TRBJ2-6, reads SQTIHQWPATLVQPVGSPLSLECTVEGTSNPNLYWYRQAAGRGLQLLFYSVGIGQISSEVPQNLSASRPQDRQFILSSKKLLLSDSGFYLCALRWGNSGANVLTFGAGSRLTVL.

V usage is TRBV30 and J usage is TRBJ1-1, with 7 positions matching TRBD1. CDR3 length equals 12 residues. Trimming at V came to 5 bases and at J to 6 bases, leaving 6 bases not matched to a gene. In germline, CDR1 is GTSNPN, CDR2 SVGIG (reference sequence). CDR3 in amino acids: CAWVQGRAEAFF. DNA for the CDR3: TGTGCCTGGGTACAGGGGAGGGCTGAAGCTTTCTTT.

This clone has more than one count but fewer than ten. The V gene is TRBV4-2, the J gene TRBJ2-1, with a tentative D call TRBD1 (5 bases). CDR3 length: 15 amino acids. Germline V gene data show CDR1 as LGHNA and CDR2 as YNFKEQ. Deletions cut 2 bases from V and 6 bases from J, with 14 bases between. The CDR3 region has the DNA TGTGCCAGCAGCCAACATATCAGGGAAGGCAATGAGCAGTTCTTC. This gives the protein CASSQHIREGNEQFF.

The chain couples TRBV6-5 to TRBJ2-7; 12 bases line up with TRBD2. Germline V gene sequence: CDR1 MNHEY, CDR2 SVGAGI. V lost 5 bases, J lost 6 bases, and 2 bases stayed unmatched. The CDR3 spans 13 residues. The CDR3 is CASSELAGGEQYF. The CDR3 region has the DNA TGTGCCAGCAGTGAACTAGCGGGGGGCGAGCAGTACTTC.

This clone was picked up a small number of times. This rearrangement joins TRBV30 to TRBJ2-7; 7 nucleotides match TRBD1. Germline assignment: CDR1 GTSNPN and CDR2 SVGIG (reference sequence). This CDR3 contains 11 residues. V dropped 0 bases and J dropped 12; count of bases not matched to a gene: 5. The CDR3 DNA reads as TGTGCCTGGAGTGTAGGGGACAGTACGTACTTC. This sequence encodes CAWSVGDSTYF.

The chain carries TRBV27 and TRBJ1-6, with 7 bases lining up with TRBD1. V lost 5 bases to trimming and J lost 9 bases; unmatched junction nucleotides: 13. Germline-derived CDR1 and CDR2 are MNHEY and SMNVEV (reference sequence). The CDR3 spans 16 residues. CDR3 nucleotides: TGTGCCAGCAGTGTACAGGGGACTTACTTGGGTTCACCCCTCCACTTT. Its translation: CASSVQGTYLGSPLHF.

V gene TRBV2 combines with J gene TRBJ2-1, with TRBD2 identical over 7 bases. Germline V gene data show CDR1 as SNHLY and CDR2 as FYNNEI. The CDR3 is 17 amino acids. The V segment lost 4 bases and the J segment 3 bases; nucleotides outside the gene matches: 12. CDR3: CASSGPQLGGGYNEQFF. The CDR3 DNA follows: TGTGCCAGCAGTGGCCCCCAACTGGGCGGGGGCTACAATGAGCAGTTCTTC.

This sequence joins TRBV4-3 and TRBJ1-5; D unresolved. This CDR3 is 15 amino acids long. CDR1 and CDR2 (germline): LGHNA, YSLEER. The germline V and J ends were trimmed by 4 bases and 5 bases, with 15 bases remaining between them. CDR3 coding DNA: TGCGCCAGCAGCCCAGGTTTCCGAAGTGATCAGCCCCAGCATTTT. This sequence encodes CASSPGFRSDQPQHF.

The CDR3 DNA reads TGTGCCAGCAGCCCCCATATGAACACTGAAGCTTTCTTT. It yields the protein CASSPHMNTEAFF. This chain links TRBV9 with TRBJ1-1; D gene unclear. Germline assignment: CDR1 SGDLS and CDR2 YYNGEE. Trimming shortened V by 4 bases and J by 0 bases, and 7 bases separated the two germline ends. This CDR3 contains 13 residues.

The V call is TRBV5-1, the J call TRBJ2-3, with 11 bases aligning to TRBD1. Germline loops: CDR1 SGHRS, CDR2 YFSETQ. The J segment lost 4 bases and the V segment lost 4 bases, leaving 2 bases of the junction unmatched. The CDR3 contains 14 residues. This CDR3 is CASSRTGGADTQYF. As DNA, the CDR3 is TGCGCCAGCAGCAGGACAGGGGGCGCAGATACGCAGTATTTT.

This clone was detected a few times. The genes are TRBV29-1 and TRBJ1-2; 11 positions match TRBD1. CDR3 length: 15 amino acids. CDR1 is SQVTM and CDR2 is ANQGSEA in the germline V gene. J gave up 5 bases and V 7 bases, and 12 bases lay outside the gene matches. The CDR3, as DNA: TGCAGCGCCAGGGGGGACAGGGGGTCCGGGTATGGCTACACCTTC. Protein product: CSARGDRGSGYGYTF.

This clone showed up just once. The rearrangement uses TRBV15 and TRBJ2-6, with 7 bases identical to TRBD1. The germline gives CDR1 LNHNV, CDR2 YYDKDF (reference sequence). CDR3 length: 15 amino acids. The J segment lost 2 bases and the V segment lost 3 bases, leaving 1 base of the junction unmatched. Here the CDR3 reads CATSRTGTGANVLTF. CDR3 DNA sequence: TGTGCCACCAGCAGGACAGGGACTGGGGCCAACGTCCTGACTTTC. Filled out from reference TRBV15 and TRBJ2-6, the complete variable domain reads DAMVIQNPRYQVTQFGKPVTLSCSQTLNHNVMYWYQQKSSQAPKLLFHYYDKDFNNEADTPDNFQSRRPNTSFCFLDIRSPGLGDTAMYLCATSRTGTGANVLTFGAGSRLTVL.

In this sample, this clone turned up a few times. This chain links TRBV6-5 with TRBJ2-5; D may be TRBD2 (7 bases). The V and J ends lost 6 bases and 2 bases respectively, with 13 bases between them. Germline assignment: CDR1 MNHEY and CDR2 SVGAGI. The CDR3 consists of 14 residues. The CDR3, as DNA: TGTGCCAGCAGGCCCGGGGGGCTTCAAGAGACCCAGTACTTC. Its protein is CASRPGGLQETQYF.